Sequencing of this T cell receptor beta chain was carried out in a study of CD8+CD57+ T cells in acquired aplastic anemia. Study-level information: Sorted cells (CD4+ and CD8+) yielded DNA amounts that averaged around 3.5 ug.

This clonotype was found many times. Its antigen remains unidentified. Genomic DNA constituted the template upon which TCR beta VDJ and CDR3 profiling was performed. TCRdb re-called the reads with MiXCR, one entry per CDR3 protein. Of 200,000 or so distinct CDR3 sequences in the sample, around 50% were seen once. Study-level points and caveats: CD8+ Simpson's diversity did not differ significantly between patients and controls. Patients and controls turned out to have roughly 31 CD8+ CDR3 sequences in common.

Selection for sequencing was limited to patients who had shown CD8+CD57+ cell expansion by flow cytometry. The diagnosis in all patients was severe acquired aplastic anemia. Germline loops: CDR1 SGHRS, CDR2 YFSETQ. This CDR3 spans 16 amino acids. J gave up 5 bases and V 5 bases, and 10 bases lay outside the gene matches. Input material: sorted CD4+, CD8+, or CD8+CD57+ T cells (not recorded which) from PBMCs. The receptor's source is a human donor with aplastic anemia. The J gene is TRBJ2-1, the V gene TRBV5-1, with 10 bases aligning to TRBD2. The CDR3 here is CASRHPGLASNNEQFF. CDR3 in DNA: TGCGCCAGCAGACACCCGGGACTAGCGTCGAACAATGAGCAGTTCTTC.